Below are 25 T cell receptor beta chains sequenced from a single sample in a study of blood T cells in healthy people across ages. A J-beta primer mix and a sample-barcoded 5' primer were used in a second PCR of about 7 to 12 cycles. Each CDR3 protein is one row after TCRdb ran MiXCR on the 5' RACE reads. This repertoire shows approximately 1.5 million distinct CDR3 sequences, roughly a third found once; its top ten account for 11%. The specimen was blood. The receptors were sampled from a woman aged 25 to 39 in good health.

This clonotype turned up a few times. The chain links TRBV21-1 to TRBJ2-5. Matching the DNA end better, TRBJ2-7 makes the J call doubtful. TRBV21-1 is assigned pseudogene status. This CDR3 contains 11 residues. Here the CDR3 reads CATAFRYEQYF. The CDR3 DNA is TGTGCCACCGCATTTCGGTACGAGCAGTACTTC.

The chain links TRBV9 to TRBJ2-1; possible D gene TRBD2, 6 bases. CDR3 length: 14 amino acids. Germline loops: CDR1 SGDLS, CDR2 YYNGEE. V was trimmed by 3 bases and J by 4 bases, leaving 11 bases between them. The DNA of the CDR3 is TGTGCCAGCAGCGCCGAGGACTATTACAATGAGCAGTTCTTC. It codes for CASSAEDYYNEQFF.

Here the CDR3 reads CASYPDDTSTDTQYF. DNA for the CDR3: TGTGCCTCCTACCCGGACGACACTAGCACAGATACGCAGTATTTT. The V gene is TRBV6-6, the J gene TRBJ2-3; the D is unclear. The CDR3 extends over 15 amino acids. Trimming removed 11 bases at V and 0 bases at J, with 18 bases between. Germline CDR1 and CDR2: MNHNY and SVGAGI (reference sequence).

This chain uses TRBV7-9 with TRBJ2-7, with D perhaps TRBD2 (5 bases). The CDR3 has 15 amino acids. In germline, CDR1 is SEHNR, CDR2 FQNEAQ (reference sequence). The V end was cut by 5 bases, the J end by 2 bases, with 16 bases between. The CDR3 sequence is CASSPDYSAAYEQYF. The CDR3 nucleotides are TGTGCCAGCAGCCCCGACTATTCGGCGGCCTACGAGCAGTACTTC.

The V and J genes are TRBV4-2 and TRBJ2-3; 8 bases match TRBD1. Germline V gene sequence: CDR1 LGHNA, CDR2 YNFKEQ. V lost 4 bases and J lost 2; bases outside the gene matches: 14. CDR3 length: 18 amino acids. This chain's CDR3 is CASSRGQGGETNTDTQYF. The CDR3 nucleotides are TGTGCCAGCAGCCGTGGACAGGGAGGCGAAACAAACACAGATACGCAGTATTTT.

V usage is TRBV7-7 and J usage is TRBJ2-7; 7 nucleotides align to TRBD2. Germline assignment: CDR1 SSHAT and CDR2 FNYEAQ (reference sequence). CDR3 length: 14 residues. V dropped 5 bases and J dropped 2; count of bases not matched to a gene: 6. The CDR3 loop is CASSPGEGPYEQYF. The CDR3, as DNA: TGTGCCAGCAGCCCTGGGGAGGGACCCTACGAGCAGTACTTC.

CDR3 nucleotide sequence: TGCGCCAGCAGCATTACGGGACTAGCAATACCAACTAATGAGCAGTTCTTC. It encodes CASSITGLAIPTNEQFF. The J gene is TRBJ2-1, the V gene TRBV5-1; 9 nucleotides line up with TRBD2. The CDR3 is 17 residues long. CDR1 SGHRS and CDR2 YFSETQ come from the germline V gene. Germline trimming cut 4 bases from V and 7 bases from J; bases unmatched to any gene: 15.

This clonotype showed up many times. This chain connects TRBV9 to TRBJ2-3; 14 bases are a match to TRBD2. Per the germline V gene, CDR1 is SGDLS and CDR2 is YYNGEE. The trim removed 4 bases at V and 3 bases at J, leaving 4 bases unmatched. The CDR3 is made up of 16 amino acids. The CDR3 region has the DNA TGTGCCAGCAGCAGAAGACTAGCGGGGGGGACAGATACGCAGTATTTT. Translation gives CASSRRLAGGTDTQYF.

This chain uses TRBV4-2 with TRBJ1-1, with unresolved D. The length of the CDR3 is 13 residues. Germline V lookup: CDR1 LGHNA, CDR2 YNFKEQ. The V end was cut by 7 bases, the J end by 0 bases, with 9 bases between. The CDR3 sequence: CASKSSLNTEAFF. CDR3 DNA: TGTGCCAGCAAGTCGAGCCTGAACACTGAAGCTTTCTTT.

This clonotype was recorded a few times. The chain's CDR3 is CASSRGNLNYGYTF. For the CDR3, the DNA is TGTGCCAGCAGCCGAGGGAACCTTAACTATGGCTACACCTTC. This rearrangement joins TRBV9 to TRBJ1-2; D uncertain. This CDR3 is 14 amino acids long. Between the trimmed V and J ends, which lost 4 bases and 1 base, there was a span of 11 bases. Germline V lookup: CDR1 SGDLS, CDR2 YYNGEE.

For this clonotype: At one boundary the junction diverges from the germline segment, which might be a read error. The V and J genes are TRBV4-2 and TRBJ2-3, with D maybe TRBD2 (6 bases). The V gene's germline CDR1 is LGHNA and CDR2 YNFKEQ. CDR3 length equals 17 residues. CDR3 nucleotide sequence: TGTGCCAGCAGCCAAGACTTTTCCGGGGGTGGTACAGATACGCGGTATTTT. Translating gives CASSQDFSGGGTDTRYF.

This clonotype was seen repeatedly, ten times or more. J is TRBJ2-7 and V is TRBV5-1; the D gene is possibly TRBD1 (5 bases). This CDR3 has 14 amino acids. Trimming pared 0 bases from V and 5 bases from J, leaving 12 bases between. Germline V CDR1 and CDR2: SGHRS, YFSETQ. The CDR3 region has the DNA TGCGCCAGCAGCTTGGTCGACAGTGGCCACGAGCAGTACTTC. Its protein is CASSLVDSGHEQYF.

The chain recombines TRBV20-1 with TRBJ2-4; a weak D match, TRBD2 (5 bases). Germline CDR1 and CDR2: DFQATT and SNEGSKA (reference sequence). This CDR3 has 15 residues. V was pared by 0 bases and J by 8 bases, with 17 bases between. DNA of the CDR3: TGCAGTGCTAGAGATCGGGGAAGAAACATGGACATTCAGTACTTC. The encoded protein is CSARDRGRNMDIQYF.

This clonotype has more than one count but fewer than ten. V and J are TRBV5-1 and TRBJ2-1, with a possible D match to TRBD2 (5 bases). The CDR3 contains 12 residues. V lost 0 bases, J lost 9 bases, and 7 bases lay in between. CDR1 SGHRS and CDR2 YFSETQ come from the germline V gene. The CDR3 here is CASSLEEGEQFF. The CDR3 coding sequence is TGCGCCAGCAGCTTGGAAGAGGGTGAGCAGTTCTTC.

In its sample, this clonotype was seen many times. V usage is TRBV11-1 and J usage is TRBJ2-6; D call uncertain. There are 16 residues in the CDR3. V was clipped by 4 bases and J by 0 bases, with 10 bases between them. Per the germline V gene, CDR1 is SGHAT and CDR2 is FQDESV (reference sequence). This chain's CDR3 is CASSSQARSGANVLTF. Written as DNA, the CDR3 is TGTGCCAGCAGCTCCCAGGCCCGCTCTGGGGCCAACGTCCTGACTTTC. The variable domain in full, completed from reference TRBV11-1 and TRBJ2-6, reads EAEVAQSPRYKITEKSQAVAFWCDPISGHATLYWYRQILGQGPELLVQFQDESVVDDSQLPKDRFSAERLKGVDSTLKIQPAELGDSAMYLCASSSQARSGANVLTFGAGSRLTVL.

This chain joins TRBV5-1 and TRBJ2-1; 9 bases agree with TRBD2. V shed 4 bases, J shed 3 bases, and the junction held 11 bases outside the gene matches. The CDR3 runs 17 residues. CDR1 and CDR2 (germline): SGHRS, YFSETQ. The CDR3 region is CASSPTGASGNYNEQFF. In DNA form, the CDR3 reads TGCGCCAGCAGCCCTACGGGGGCTAGCGGGAACTACAATGAGCAGTTCTTC.

This clonotype was detected once. The rearrangement links TRBV6-6 to TRBJ2-5; tentative D call: TRBD2 (7 bases). The CDR3 runs 16 residues. With 0 bases removed from V and 11 bases from J, the gap between germline ends came to 22 bases. Germline values: CDR1 MNHNY, CDR2 SVGAGI (reference sequence). The DNA for the CDR3 is TGTGCCAGCAGTTACTCGACGGGGGGCTCAGTAAATGAGCAGTACTTC. Protein product: CASSYSTGGSVNEQYF.

V usage is TRBV11-2 and J usage is TRBJ1-2; TRBD1 aligns across 8 bases. J was trimmed by 5 bases and V by 5 bases; bases with no gene match: 10. The CDR3 sequence is 15 residues long. Germline assignment: CDR1 SGHAT and CDR2 FQNNGV. The CDR3: CASSPGQGSWYGYTF. The CDR3 nucleotides are TGTGCCAGCAGCCCTGGACAGGGATCGTGGTATGGCTACACCTTC.

The J gene is TRBJ1-1, the V gene TRBV4-2, with a possible D match to TRBD1 (5 bases). V lost 1 base, J lost 6 bases, and 12 bases lay in between. Germline V gene data show CDR1 as LGHNA and CDR2 as YNFKEQ. CDR3 size: 14 residues. In DNA, the CDR3 is TGTGCCAGCAGCCAAGGTGGGGGGTGGGCTGAAGCTTTCTTT. Amino acids: CASSQGGGWAEAFF.

The table lists this clonotype with many counts. The chain joins TRBV3-1 to TRBJ1-2; no firm D call. Germline V CDR1 and CDR2: LGHDT, YNNKEL (reference sequence). V shed 4 bases and J shed 2 bases, with 8 bases lying between them. CDR3 size: 13 residues. CDR3 in DNA: TGTGCCAGCAGCCCACGAGTCAACTATGGCTACACCTTC. Translated: CASSPRVNYGYTF.

This clonotype has a handful of counts. The junction departs from the called germline gene at one end, perhaps through a read error. This chain links TRBV6-6 with TRBJ2-7, with 7 positions matching TRBD1. The CDR3 runs to 13 residues. Germline CDR1 reads MNHNY; CDR2 reads SVGAGI (reference sequence). The CDR3 DNA is TGTGCCAGCAGTTGGGACAGCTCCTACAAGCAGTACTTC. It specifies CASSWDSSYKQYF.

The CDR3 here is CASSPEGGNNEQFF. DNA of the CDR3: TGTGCCAGCAGCCCAGAGGGGGGGAACAATGAGCAGTTCTTC. This chain connects TRBV9 to TRBJ2-1; a weak D match, TRBD2 (7 bases). Between the trimmed V and J ends, which lost 4 bases and 5 bases, there was a span of 13 bases. Germline lookup yields CDR1 SGDLS and CDR2 YYNGEE. The CDR3 consists of 14 residues.

In its sample, this clonotype was seen a few times. This chain links TRBV15 with TRBJ2-3; possible D gene TRBD2, 5 bases. CDR1 is LNHNV and CDR2 is YYDKDF in the germline V gene (reference sequence). The CDR3 is 16 amino acids. With 3 bases removed from V and 0 bases from J, the gap between germline ends came to 13 bases. The CDR3 DNA is TGTGCCACCAGCAGGACGGGGTTCAGTAGCACAGATACGCAGTATTTT. Translated: CATSRTGFSSTDTQYF.

This clonotype has just a few counts. J is TRBJ1-5 and V is TRBV7-9; D not certain. Germline V gives CDR1 SEHNR, CDR2 FQNEAQ (reference sequence). The CDR3 extends over 17 amino acids. The V and J ends lost 1 base and 0 bases respectively, with 13 bases between them. CDR3 in amino acids: CASSLDEQVGSNQPQHF. CDR3 coding DNA: TGTGCCAGCAGCTTAGATGAGCAGGTCGGTAGCAATCAGCCCCAGCATTTT.

This clonotype has more than one count but fewer than ten. The chain links TRBV28 to TRBJ2-6, with 11 nucleotides matching TRBD2. From germline, CDR1 is MDHEN and CDR2 SYDVKM. This CDR3 region has 21 residues. V was clipped by 3 bases and J by 2 bases; unmatched bases: 15. The DNA of the CDR3 is TGTGCCAGCAGTTTGACAGGGATCCGACTAGCGGGAAGAACTGGGGCCAACGTCCTGACTTTC. This encodes CASSLTGIRLAGRTGANVLTF.